This passage covers 8 T cell receptor beta chains from one sample sequenced in a study of shared clonotypes between healthy human individuals. The table came from immunoSEQ multiplex PCR; TCRdb's copy has only in-frame clones and leaves some out. This table holds under 1,100,000 clones, 65% to 75% found once. The sample consisted of memory CD4+ T cells sorted from blood. Subset given: CD45RA-negative fraction. The receptors come from a man aged 18 to 29 in good health.

The V and J genes are TRBV15 and TRBJ2-1; 8 bases are shared with TRBD1. The CDR3 is made up of 16 amino acids. Germline V lookup: CDR1 LNHNV, CDR2 YYDKDF (reference sequence). The V segment lost 5 bases and the J segment 3 bases; nucleotides outside the gene matches: 9. The CDR3 sequence is CATSAQDRESYNEQFF. The DNA for the CDR3 is TGTGCCACCAGCGCCCAGGACAGGGAAAGCTACAATGAGCAGTTCTTC. The variable domain in full, completed from reference TRBV15 and TRBJ2-1, reads DAMVIQNPRYQVTQFGKPVTLSCSQTLNHNVMYWYQQKSSQAPKLLFHYYDKDFNNEADTPDNFQSRRPNTSFCFLDIRSPGLGDTAMYLCATSAQDRESYNEQFFGPGTRLTVL.

The chain uses TRBV10-3 and TRBJ2-4; no firm D call. Deletions cut 3 bases from V and 0 bases from J, with 24 bases between. CDR3 size: 20 residues. CDR1 ENHRY and CDR2 SYGVKD come from the germline V gene. CDR3 region: CAISECFLVALRLAKNIQYF. The CDR3 nucleotides are TGTGCCATCAGTGAATGCTTTTTGGTGGCGTTACGCCTAGCCAAAAACATTCAGTACTTC.

V is TRBV6-1 and J is TRBJ2-4; 7 bases match TRBD2. J gave up 5 bases and V 3 bases, and 7 bases lay outside the gene matches. This CDR3 is 15 amino acids long. The germline V gene encodes CDR1 MNHNS and CDR2 SASEGT. CDR3 sequence reads: CASSDIRGDQNIQYF. DNA for the CDR3: TGTGCCAGCAGTGATATCCGGGGGGACCAAAACATTCAGTACTTC.

The rearrangement uses TRBV7-2 and TRBJ2-7, with 7 bases that match TRBD2. The CDR3 runs to 15 residues. CDR1 and CDR2 (germline): SGHTA, FQGNSA. With 2 bases clipped from V and 3 bases from J, the junction kept 7 bases outside the gene matches. The CDR3 is CASSLQPAGSYEQYF. DNA of the CDR3: TGTGCCAGCAGCTTACAACCAGCGGGGAGCTACGAGCAGTACTTC.

The chain employs TRBV27 and TRBJ2-5; 15 bases match TRBD2. V lost 6 bases to trimming and J lost 2 bases; unmatched junction nucleotides: 10. The CDR3 has 18 amino acids. The germline gives CDR1 MNHEY, CDR2 SMNVEV (reference sequence). The CDR3 DNA follows: TGTGCCAGCAGCGCCTCCGGGACTAGCGGGGGGACTCAAGAGACCCAGTACTTC. Its translation: CASSASGTSGGTQETQYF.

This clone was picked up a small number of times. The chain combines TRBV30 with TRBJ2-6; D unresolved. V lost 0 bases, J lost 2 bases, and 8 bases lay in between. Germline V gene lookup returns CDR1 GTSNPN and CDR2 SVGIG (reference sequence). The CDR3 sequence is 15 residues long. The CDR3 DNA sequence: TGTGCCTGGAGTGTACTTAGTACTGGGGCCAACGTCCTGACTTTC. This encodes CAWSVLSTGANVLTF.

The CDR3 nucleotides are TGTGCCAGCAGTGACCACGAAGCGGGGGGAGCGAACACCGGGGAGCTGTTTTTT. This codes for CASSDHEAGGANTGELFF. This rearrangement joins TRBV11-1 to TRBJ2-2, with 9 bases fitting TRBD2. Germline values: CDR1 SGHAT, CDR2 FQDESV (reference sequence). The CDR3 totals 18 residues. V was clipped by 6 bases and J by 0 bases; unmatched bases: 11.

The DNA of the CDR3 is TGTGCCAGCAGTTACTCGGTGGAAGGGGTTGGAAACACCATATATTTT. Protein: CASSYSVEGVGNTIYF. The chain employs TRBV6-6 and TRBJ1-3, with D tentatively TRBD1 (5 bases). Trimming took 0 bases from V and 3 from J, leaving 12 bases between them. Germline-derived CDR1 and CDR2 are MNHNY and SVGAGI (reference sequence). The CDR3 sequence is 16 residues long.